This TCR beta chain was documented in a study of T-cell reconstitution after alpha-beta-depleted transplantation in children. The study's findings and limits: Among T cells one year after transplant, newly produced cells accounted for most counts and diversity. Some patients showed high day-60 TCRbeta diversity, which derived from surviving recipient T cells and thymic progenitors. After transplant, at about two months, alpha-beta T cells were reportedly derived from several hundred expanded graft clones.

Regarding this clonotype: Its antigen remains unknown.

The CDR3 has 14 residues. Germline CDR1 KGHDR, CDR2 SFDVKD. The V end was cut by 4 bases, the J end by 1 base, with 8 bases between. Unique molecular identifiers were used to barcode this TCRbeta library. MiXCR, applied by TCRdb to the PCR reads, yields one record per CDR3 protein. The data contain about 980,000 distinct CDR3 sequences, under 30% of them seen just once; the ten biggest clones take up roughly 30%. This clonotype originated in a boy younger than two who had a stem cell transplant for SCID, so the T cells may come from the graft donor. This sequence joins TRBV24-1 and TRBJ2-3; no clear D. The specimen was PBMCs, mostly from graft donor cells, collected 360 days after TCRalphabeta/CD19-depleted stem cell transplant. CDR3 sequence: CATSDPDRTDTQYF. The CDR3 DNA follows: TGTGCCACCAGTGACCCGGATCGCACAGATACGCAGTATTTT.